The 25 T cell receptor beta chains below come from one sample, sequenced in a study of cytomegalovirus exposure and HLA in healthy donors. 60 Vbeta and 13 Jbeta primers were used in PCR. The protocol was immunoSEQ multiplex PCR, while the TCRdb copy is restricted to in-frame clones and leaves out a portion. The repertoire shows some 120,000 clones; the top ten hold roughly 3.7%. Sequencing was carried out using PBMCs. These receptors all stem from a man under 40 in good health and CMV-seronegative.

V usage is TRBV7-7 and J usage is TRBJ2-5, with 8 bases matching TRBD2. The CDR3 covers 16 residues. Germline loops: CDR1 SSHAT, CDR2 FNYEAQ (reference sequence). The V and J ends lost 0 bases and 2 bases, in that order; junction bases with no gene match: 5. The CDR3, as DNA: TGTGCCAGCAGCTTAGCCCAGCAGCGGGGGCAAGAGACCCAGTACTTC. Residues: CASSLAQQRGQETQYF.

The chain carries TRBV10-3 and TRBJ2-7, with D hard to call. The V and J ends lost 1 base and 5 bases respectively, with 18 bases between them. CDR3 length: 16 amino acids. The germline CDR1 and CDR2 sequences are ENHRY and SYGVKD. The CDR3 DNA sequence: TGTGCCATCAGTGAGTTTTTTAGTACCATGCAGGACGAGCAGTACTTC. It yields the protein CAISEFFSTMQDEQYF.

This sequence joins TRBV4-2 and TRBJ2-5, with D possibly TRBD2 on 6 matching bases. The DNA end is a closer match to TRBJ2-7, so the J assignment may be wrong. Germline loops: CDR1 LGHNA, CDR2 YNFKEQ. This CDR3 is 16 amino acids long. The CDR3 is CASSQVLSGRGYEQYF. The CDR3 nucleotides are TGTGCCAGCAGCCAAGTTCTTAGCGGTCGAGGCTACGAGCAGTACTTC.

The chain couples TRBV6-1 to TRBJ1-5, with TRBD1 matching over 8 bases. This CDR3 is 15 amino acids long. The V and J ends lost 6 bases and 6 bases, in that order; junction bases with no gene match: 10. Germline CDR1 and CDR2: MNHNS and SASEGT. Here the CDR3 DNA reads TGTGCCAGCAGGATAGGACAGGGCGGCCCTCAGCCCCAGCATTTT. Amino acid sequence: CASRIGQGGPQPQHF.

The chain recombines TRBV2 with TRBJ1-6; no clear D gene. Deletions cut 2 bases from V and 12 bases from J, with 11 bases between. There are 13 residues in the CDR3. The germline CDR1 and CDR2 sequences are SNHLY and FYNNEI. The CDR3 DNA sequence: TGTGCCAGCAGTGAATCTTTAGTAGTACCCCTCCACTTT. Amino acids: CASSESLVVPLHF.

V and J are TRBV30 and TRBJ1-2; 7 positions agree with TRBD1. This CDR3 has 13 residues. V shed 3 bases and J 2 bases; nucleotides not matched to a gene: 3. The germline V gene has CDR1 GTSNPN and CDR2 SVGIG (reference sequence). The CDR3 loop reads CAWRSQGNYGYTF. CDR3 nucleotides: TGTGCCTGGAGGTCACAGGGGAACTATGGCTACACCTTC.

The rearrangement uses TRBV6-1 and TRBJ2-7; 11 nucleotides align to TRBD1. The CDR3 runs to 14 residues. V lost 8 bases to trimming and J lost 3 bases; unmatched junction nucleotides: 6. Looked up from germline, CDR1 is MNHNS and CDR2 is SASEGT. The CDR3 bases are TGTGCCAGCGCCTCCGGGACAGGGGGCTACGAGCAGTACTTC. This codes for CASASGTGGYEQYF.

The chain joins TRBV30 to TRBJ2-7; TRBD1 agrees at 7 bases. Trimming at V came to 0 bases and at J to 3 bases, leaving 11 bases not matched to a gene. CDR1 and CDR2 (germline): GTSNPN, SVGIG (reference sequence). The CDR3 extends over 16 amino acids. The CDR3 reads CAWSVLRQGNNYEQYF. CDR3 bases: TGTGCCTGGAGTGTCCTCCGACAGGGTAATAACTACGAGCAGTACTTC.

In DNA form, the CDR3 reads TGTGCCAGCAGCAAGGGACTAGCGGGGGGAGATACGCAGTATTTT. Translated, it gives CASSKGLAGGDTQYF. The chain recombines TRBV7-9 with TRBJ2-3; 15 nucleotides agree with TRBD2. Germline CDR1 SEHNR, CDR2 FQNEAQ (reference sequence). Trimming took 5 bases from V and 5 from J; bases not matched to a gene: 2. The CDR3 length is 15 residues.

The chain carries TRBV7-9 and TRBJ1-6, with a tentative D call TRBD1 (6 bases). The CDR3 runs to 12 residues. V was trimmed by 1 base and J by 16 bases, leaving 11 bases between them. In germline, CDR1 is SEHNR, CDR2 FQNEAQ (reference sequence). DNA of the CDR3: TGTGCCAGCAGCTTAGATGGGACAACTCTCCACTTT. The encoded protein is CASSLDGTTLHF.

The CDR3 nucleotides read TGTGCCAGCAGCCCGACAGGGTCAAACGGGGAGCTGTTTTTT. Its protein is CASSPTGSNGELFF. V gene TRBV7-3 combines with J gene TRBJ2-2, with 7 bases fitting TRBD1. From germline, CDR1 is SGHTA and CDR2 FQGTGA. The junction had 7 bases not matched to a gene; V was cut back by 5 bases and J by 7 bases. There are 14 residues in the CDR3.

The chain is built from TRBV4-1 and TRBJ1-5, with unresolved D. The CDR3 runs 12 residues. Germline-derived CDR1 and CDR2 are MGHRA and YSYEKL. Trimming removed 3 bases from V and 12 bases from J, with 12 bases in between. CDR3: CASSHLRRVQHF. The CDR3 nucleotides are TGCGCCAGCAGCCATTTACGTCGCGTCCAGCATTTT.

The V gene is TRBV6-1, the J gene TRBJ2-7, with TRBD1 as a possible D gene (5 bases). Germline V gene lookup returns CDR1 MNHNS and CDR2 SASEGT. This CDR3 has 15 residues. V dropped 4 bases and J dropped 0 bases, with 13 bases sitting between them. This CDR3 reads CASSALGQISYEQYF. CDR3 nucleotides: TGTGCCAGCAGTGCGTTGGGGCAGATCTCCTACGAGCAGTACTTC.

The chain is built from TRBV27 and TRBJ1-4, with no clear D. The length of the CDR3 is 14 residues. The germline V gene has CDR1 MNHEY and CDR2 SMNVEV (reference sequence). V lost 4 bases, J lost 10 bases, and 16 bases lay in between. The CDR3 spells CASSSRITRGKLFF. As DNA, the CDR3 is TGTGCCAGCAGTTCGAGGATAACCCGGGGAAAACTGTTTTTT.

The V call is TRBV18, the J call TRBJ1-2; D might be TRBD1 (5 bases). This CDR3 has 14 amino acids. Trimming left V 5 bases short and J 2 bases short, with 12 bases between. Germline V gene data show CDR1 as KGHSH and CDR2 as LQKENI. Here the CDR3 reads CASSEYQGNYGYTF. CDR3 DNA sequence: TGTGCCAGCTCAGAGTACCAGGGAAACTATGGCTACACCTTC.

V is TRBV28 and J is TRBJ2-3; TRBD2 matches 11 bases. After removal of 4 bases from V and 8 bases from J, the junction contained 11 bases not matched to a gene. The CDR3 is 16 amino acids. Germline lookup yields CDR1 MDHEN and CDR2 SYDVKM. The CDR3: CASSSLAGAPRGTQYF. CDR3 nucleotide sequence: TGTGCCAGCAGTTCACTAGCGGGGGCCCCGCGAGGTACGCAGTATTTT.

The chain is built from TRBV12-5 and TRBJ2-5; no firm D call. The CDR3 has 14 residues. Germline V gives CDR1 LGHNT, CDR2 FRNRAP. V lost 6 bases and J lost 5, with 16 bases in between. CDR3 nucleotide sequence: TGTGCTAGTGGCCCGTCCGGTTCGTTGGAGACCCAGTACTTC. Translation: CASGPSGSLETQYF.

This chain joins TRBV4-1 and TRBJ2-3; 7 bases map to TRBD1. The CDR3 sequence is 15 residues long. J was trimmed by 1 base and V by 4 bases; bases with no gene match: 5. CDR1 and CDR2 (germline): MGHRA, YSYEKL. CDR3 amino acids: CASSLSGTGTDTQYF. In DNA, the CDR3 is TGCGCCAGCAGCCTCTCCGGGACAGGCACAGATACGCAGTATTTT.

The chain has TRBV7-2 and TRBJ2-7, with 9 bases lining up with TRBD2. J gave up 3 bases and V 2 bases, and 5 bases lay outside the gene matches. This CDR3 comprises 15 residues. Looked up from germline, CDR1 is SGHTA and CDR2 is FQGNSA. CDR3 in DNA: TGTGCCAGCAGCTTATCGGGACTAGCAGACTACGAGCAGTACTTC. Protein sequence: CASSLSGLADYEQYF.

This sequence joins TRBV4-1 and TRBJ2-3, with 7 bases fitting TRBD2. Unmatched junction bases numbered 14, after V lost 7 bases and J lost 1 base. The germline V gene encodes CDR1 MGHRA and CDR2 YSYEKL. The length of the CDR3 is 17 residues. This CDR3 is CASTRGGRRAGTDTQYF. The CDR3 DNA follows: TGCGCCAGCACCCGCGGGGGACGCCGGGCGGGCACAGATACGCAGTATTTT.

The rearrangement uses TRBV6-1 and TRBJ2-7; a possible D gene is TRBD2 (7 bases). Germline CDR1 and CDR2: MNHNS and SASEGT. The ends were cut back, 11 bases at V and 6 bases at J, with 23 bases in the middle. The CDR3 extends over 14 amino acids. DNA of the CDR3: TGTGCCGGTTCGCGTGGGGGGGCTATTGTCGAGCAGTACTTC. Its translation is CAGSRGGAIVEQYF.

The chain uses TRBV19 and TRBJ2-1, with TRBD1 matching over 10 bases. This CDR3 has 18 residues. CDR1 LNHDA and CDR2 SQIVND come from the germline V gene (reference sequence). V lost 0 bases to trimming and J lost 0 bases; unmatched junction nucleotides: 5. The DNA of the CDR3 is TGTGCCAGTAGTATAGACTATAGGGACAGGGGCTCCTACAATGAGCAGTTCTTC. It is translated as CASSIDYRDRGSYNEQFF.

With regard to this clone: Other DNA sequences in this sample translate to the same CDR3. This CDR3 reads CASSLRLASSYEQYF. The CDR3 nucleotides are TGTGCCAGCAGCCTCCGACTAGCTAGCTCCTACGAGCAGTACTTC. The J gene is TRBJ2-7, the V gene TRBV14, with TRBD2 matching 7 bases. This CDR3 has 15 residues. CDR1 and CDR2 from the germline V gene are SGHDN and FVKESK. With V trimmed by 4 bases and J by 0 bases, 6 bases remained unmatched. The full variable domain, in which reference TRBV14 and TRBJ2-7 provide the parts outside the CDR3, is EAGVTQFPSHSVIEKGQTVTLRCDPISGHDNLYWYRRVMGKEIKFLLHFVKESKQDESGMPNNRFLAERTGGTYSTLKVQPAELEDSGVYFCASSLRLASSYEQYFGPGTRLTVT.

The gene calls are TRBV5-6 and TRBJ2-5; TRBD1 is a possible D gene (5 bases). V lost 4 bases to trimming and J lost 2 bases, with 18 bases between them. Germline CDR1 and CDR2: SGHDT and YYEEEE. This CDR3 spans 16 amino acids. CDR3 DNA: TGTGCCAGCAGCACCCCGACAGATGTGGCTCAAGAGACCCAGTACTTC. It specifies CASSTPTDVAQETQYF.

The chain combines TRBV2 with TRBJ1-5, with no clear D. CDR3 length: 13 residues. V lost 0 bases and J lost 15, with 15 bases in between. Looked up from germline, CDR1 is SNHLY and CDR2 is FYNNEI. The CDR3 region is CASSEALLRERHF. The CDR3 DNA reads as TGTGCCAGCAGTGAAGCGCTTCTACGGGAACGGCATTTT.